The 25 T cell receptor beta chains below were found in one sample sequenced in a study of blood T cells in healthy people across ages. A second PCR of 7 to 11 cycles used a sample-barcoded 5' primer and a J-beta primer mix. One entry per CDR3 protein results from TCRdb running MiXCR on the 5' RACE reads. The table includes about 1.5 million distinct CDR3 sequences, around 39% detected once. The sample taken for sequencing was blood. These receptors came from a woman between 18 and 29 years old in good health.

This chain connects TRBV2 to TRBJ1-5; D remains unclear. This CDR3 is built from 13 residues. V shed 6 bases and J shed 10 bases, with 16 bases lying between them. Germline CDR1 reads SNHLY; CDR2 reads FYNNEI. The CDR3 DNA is TGTGCCAGCAGAGCGACCCAAACACAACCCCAGCATTTT. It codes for CASRATQTQPQHF.

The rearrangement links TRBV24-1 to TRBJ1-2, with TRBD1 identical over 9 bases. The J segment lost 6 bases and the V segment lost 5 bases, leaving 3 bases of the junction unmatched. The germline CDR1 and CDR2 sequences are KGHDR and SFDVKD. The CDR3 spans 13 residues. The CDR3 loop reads CATSGGQGDGYTF. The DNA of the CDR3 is TGTGCCACCAGTGGGGGACAGGGTGATGGCTACACCTTC.

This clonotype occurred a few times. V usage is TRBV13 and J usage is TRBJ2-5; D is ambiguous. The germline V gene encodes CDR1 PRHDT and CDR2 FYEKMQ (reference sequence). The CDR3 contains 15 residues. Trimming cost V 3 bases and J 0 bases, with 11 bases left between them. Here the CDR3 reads CASSFGGLNQETQYF. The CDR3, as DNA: TGTGCCAGCAGCTTCGGTGGGCTGAACCAAGAGACCCAGTACTTC.

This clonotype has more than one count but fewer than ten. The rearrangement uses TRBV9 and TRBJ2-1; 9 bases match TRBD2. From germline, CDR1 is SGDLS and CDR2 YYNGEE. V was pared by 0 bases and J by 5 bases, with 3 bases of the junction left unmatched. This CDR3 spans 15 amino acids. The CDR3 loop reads CASSVGGLANNEQFF. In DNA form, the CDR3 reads TGTGCCAGCAGCGTAGGGGGACTAGCCAACAATGAGCAGTTCTTC.

CDR3 amino acids: CASSLGDGRAYEQYF. The CDR3 nucleotides read TGTGCCAGCAGCTTAGGGGACGGCAGGGCCTACGAGCAGTACTTC. The rearrangement uses TRBV7-9 and TRBJ2-7; D may match TRBD1 or TRBD2 (5 bases each). Germline V gene sequence: CDR1 SEHNR, CDR2 FQNEAQ (reference sequence). Trimming took 1 base from V and 2 from J, leaving 12 bases between them. The CDR3 spans 15 residues.

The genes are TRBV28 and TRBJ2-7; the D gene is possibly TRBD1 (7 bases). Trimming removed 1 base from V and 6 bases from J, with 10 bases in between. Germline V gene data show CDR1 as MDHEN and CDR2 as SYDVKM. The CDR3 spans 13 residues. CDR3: CASSLYRGGEQYF. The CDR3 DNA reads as TGTGCCAGCAGTTTATACAGGGGAGGCGAGCAGTACTTC.

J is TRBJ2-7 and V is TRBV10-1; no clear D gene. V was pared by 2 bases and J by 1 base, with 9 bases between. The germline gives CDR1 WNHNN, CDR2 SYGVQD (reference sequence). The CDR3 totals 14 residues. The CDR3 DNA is TGCGCCAGCAGTGAGGGTGGCATGTCCTACGAGCAGTACTTC. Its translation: CASSEGGMSYEQYF.

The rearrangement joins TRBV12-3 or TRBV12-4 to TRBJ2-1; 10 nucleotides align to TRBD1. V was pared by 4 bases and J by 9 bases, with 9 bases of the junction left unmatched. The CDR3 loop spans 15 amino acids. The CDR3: CASSSPTGGLVEQFF. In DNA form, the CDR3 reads TGTGCCAGCAGTTCGCCGACAGGGGGCCTCGTTGAGCAGTTCTTC.

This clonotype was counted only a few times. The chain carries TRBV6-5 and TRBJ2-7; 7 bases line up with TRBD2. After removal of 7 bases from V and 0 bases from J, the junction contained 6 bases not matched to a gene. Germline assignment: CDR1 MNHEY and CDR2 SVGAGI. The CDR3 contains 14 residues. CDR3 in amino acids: CASNLAGSSYEQYF. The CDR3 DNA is TGTGCCAGCAATTTAGCGGGCAGCTCCTACGAGCAGTACTTC.

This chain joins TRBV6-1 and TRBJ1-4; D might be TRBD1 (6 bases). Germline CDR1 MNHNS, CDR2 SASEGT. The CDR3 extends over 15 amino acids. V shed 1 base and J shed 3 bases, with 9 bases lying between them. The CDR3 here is CASSEGGGANEKLFF. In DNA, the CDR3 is TGTGCCAGCAGTGAAGGAGGGGGAGCTAATGAAAAACTGTTTTTT.

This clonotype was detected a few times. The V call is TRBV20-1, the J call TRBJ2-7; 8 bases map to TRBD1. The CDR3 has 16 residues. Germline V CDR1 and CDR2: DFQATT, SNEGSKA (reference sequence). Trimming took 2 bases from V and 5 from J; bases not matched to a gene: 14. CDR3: CSARPLRTGISDEQYF. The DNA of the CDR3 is TGCAGTGCTAGACCCCTTAGGACAGGGATATCCGACGAGCAGTACTTC.

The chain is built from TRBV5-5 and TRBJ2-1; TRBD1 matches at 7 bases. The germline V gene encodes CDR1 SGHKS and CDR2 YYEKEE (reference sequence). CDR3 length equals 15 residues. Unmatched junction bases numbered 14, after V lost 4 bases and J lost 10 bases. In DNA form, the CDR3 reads TGTGCCAGCAGCCCGGCCGGGACAGTCGAAGGAGAGCAGTTCTTC. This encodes CASSPAGTVEGEQFF. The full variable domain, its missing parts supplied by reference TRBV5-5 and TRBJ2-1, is DAGVTQSPTHLIKTRGQQVTLRCSPISGHKSVSWYQQVLGQGPQFIFQYYEKEERGRGNFPDRFSARQFPNYSSELNVNALLLGDSALYLCASSPAGTVEGEQFFGPGTRLTVL.

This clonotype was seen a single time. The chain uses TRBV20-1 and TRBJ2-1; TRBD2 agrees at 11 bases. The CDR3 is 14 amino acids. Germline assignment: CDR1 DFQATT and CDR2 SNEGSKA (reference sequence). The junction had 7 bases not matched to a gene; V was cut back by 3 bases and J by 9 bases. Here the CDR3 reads CSASGLAGGGEQFF. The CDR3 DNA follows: TGCAGTGCTAGTGGGCTAGCGGGGGGCGGTGAGCAGTTCTTC.

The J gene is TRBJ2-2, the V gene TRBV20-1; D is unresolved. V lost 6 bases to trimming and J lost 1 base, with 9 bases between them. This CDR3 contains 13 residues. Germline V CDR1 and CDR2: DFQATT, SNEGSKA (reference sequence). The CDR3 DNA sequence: TGCAGTGCGGTGCCGTGGAACACCGGGGAGCTGTTTTTT. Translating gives CSAVPWNTGELFF.

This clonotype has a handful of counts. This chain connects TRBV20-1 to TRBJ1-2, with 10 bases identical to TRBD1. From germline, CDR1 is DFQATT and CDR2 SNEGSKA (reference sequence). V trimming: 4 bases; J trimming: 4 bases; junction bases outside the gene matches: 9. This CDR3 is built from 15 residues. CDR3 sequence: CSANHPGQGPYGYTF. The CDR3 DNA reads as TGCAGTGCTAACCATCCGGGACAGGGGCCCTATGGCTACACCTTC.

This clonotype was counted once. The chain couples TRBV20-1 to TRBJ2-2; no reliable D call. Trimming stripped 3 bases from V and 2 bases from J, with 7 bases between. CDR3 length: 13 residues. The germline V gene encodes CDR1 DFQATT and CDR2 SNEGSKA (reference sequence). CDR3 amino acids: CSASGTNTGELFF. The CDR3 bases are TGCAGTGCTAGCGGAACTAACACCGGGGAGCTGTTTTTT.

The chain's CDR3 is CASSFVAGYEQYF. The CDR3, as DNA: TGTGCCAGCAGTTTCGTGGCGGGTTACGAGCAGTACTTC. The J gene is TRBJ2-4, the V gene TRBV12-3 or TRBV12-4, with D perhaps matching TRBD2 (5 bases). The last part of the DNA fits TRBJ2-7 better; the J call may be wrong. The CDR3 has 13 amino acids.

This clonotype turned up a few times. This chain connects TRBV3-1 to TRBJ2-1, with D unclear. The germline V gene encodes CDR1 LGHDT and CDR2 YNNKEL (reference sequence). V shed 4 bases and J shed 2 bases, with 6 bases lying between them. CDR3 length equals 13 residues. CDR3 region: CASSPVPYNEQFF. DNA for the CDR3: TGTGCCAGCAGCCCCGTCCCCTACAATGAGCAGTTCTTC.

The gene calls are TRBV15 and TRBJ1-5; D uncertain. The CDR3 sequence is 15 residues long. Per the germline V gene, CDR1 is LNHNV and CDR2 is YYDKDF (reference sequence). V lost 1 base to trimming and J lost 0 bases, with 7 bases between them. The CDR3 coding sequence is TGTGCCACCAGCAGAGCCGGGGATAGCAATCAGCCCCAGCATTTT. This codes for CATSRAGDSNQPQHF.

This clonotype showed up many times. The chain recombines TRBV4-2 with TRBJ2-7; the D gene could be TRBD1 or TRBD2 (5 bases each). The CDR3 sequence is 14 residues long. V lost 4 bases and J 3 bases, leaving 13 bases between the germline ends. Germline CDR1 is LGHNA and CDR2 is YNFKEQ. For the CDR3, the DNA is TGTGCCAGCAGCCCGGGGTTGGGGGACTACGAGCAGTACTTC. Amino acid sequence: CASSPGLGDYEQYF.

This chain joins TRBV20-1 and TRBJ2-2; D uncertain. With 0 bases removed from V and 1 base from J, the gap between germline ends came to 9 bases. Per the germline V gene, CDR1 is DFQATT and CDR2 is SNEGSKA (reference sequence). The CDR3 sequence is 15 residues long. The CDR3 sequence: CSAREQWGNTGELFF. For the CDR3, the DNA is TGCAGTGCTAGAGAACAATGGGGGAACACCGGGGAGCTGTTTTTT.

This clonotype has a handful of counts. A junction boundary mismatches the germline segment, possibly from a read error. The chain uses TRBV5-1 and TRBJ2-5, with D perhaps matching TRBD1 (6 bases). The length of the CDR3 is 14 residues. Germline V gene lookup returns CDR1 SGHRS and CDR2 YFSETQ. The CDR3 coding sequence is TGTGCCAGCAGCTTAGGGGACACACAAGAGACCCAGTACTTC. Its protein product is CASSLGDTQETQYF.

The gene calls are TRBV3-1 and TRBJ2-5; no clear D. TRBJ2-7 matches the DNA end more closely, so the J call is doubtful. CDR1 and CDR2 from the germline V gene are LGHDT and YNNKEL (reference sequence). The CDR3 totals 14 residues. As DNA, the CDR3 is TGTGCCAGCAGCCAAAACAGTGGGCTTTACGAGCAGTACTTC. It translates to CASSQNSGLYEQYF.

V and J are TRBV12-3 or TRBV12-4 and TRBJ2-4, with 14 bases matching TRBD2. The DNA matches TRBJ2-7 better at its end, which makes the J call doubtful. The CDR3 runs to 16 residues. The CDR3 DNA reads TGTGCCAGCAGTTTAGGGACTAGCGGGGGGCCCTACGAGCAGTACTTC. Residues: CASSLGTSGGPYEQYF.

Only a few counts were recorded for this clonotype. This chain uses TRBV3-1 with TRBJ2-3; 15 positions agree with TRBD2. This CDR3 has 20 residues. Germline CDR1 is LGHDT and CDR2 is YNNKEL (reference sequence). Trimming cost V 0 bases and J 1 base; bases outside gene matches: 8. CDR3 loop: CASSQEFPGLAGGGTDTQYF. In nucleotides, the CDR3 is TGTGCCAGCAGCCAAGAGTTTCCGGGACTAGCGGGAGGCGGCACAGATACGCAGTATTTT.